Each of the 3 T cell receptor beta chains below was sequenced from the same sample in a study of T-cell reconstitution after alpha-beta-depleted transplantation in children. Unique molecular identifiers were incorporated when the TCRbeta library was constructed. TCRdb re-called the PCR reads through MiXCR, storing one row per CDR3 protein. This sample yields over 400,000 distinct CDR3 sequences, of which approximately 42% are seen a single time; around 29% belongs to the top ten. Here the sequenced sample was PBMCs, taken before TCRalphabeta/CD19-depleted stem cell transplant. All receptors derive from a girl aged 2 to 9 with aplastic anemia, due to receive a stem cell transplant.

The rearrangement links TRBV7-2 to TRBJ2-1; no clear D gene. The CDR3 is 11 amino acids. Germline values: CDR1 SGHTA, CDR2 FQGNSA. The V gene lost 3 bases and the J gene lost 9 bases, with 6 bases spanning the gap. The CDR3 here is CASSFYFEQFF. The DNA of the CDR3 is TGTGCCAGCAGCTTTTATTTTGAGCAGTTCTTC.

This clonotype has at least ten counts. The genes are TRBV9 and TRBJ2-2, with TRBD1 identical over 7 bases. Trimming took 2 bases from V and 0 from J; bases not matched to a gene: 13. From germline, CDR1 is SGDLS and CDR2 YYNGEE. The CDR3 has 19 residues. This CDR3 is CASSVSLRGRGPNTGELFF. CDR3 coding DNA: TGTGCCAGCAGCGTCTCCCTTCGGGGAAGGGGGCCGAACACCGGGGAGCTGTTTTTT.

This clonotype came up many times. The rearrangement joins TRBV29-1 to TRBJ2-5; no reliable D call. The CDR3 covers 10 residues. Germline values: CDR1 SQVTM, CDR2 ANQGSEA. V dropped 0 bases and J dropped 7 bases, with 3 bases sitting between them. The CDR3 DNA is TGCAGCGTTGAAGATGGGACCCAGTACTTC. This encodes CSVEDGTQYF.